These 27 T cell receptor beta chains share one sample of origin, sequenced in a study of identical twins. From the 5' RACE reads, TCRdb called clonotypes with MiXCR, one entry per CDR3 protein. The table includes hundreds of thousands of distinct CDR3 sequences, roughly 8.6% detected once. This sample was shared with a second study, whose subject was yellow fever vaccine responses in identical twins.

Sequencing was carried out using memory (CD45RO+) T cells sorted from blood. All receptors come from a woman younger than 30 in good health.

In its sample, this clonotype was seen a few times. The chain has TRBV5-1 and TRBJ1-3, with D possibly matching TRBD1 (5 bases). Trimming pared 0 bases from V and 3 bases from J, leaving 10 bases between. This CDR3 has 15 amino acids. In germline, CDR1 is SGHRS, CDR2 YFSETQ. The CDR3 sequence: CASSLAGGIGNTIYF. The CDR3 coding sequence is TGCGCCAGCAGCTTGGCGGGGGGGATTGGAAACACCATATATTTT. Full variable domain (missing parts from reference TRBV5-1 and TRBJ1-3): KAGVTQTPRYLIKTRGQQVTLSCSPISGHRSVSWYQQTPGQGLQFLFEYFSETQRNKGNFPGRFSGRQFSNSRSEMNVSTLELGDSALYLCASSLAGGIGNTIYFGEGSWLTVV.

The chain recombines TRBV3-1 with TRBJ2-5; 7 nucleotides align to TRBD2. Trimming removed 1 base from V and 4 bases from J; junction bases left unmatched: 9. This CDR3 is 16 amino acids long. Per germline, CDR1 LGHDT and CDR2 YNNKEL (reference sequence). The DNA of the CDR3 is TGTGCCAGCAGCCAAGGATGGGGCGGGGGAACAGAGACCCAGTACTTC. Amino acid sequence: CASSQGWGGGTETQYF.

The chain couples TRBV12-5 to TRBJ1-2; maybe TRBD1 (6 bases). The CDR3 has 13 amino acids. Germline assignment: CDR1 LGHNT and CDR2 FRNRAP. Trimming took off 6 bases at V and 5 bases at J, with 13 bases between the two ends. CDR3 amino acids: CASGRSGTYGYTF. DNA of the CDR3: TGTGCTAGTGGCCGGAGCGGGACATATGGCTACACCTTC. Using reference TRBV12-5 and TRBJ1-2 for the parts outside the CDR3, the full variable domain is DARVTQTPRHKVTEMGQEVTMRCQPILGHNTVFWYRQTMMQGLELLAYFRNRAPLDDSGMPKDRFSAEMPDATLATLKIQPSEPRDSAVYFCASGRSGTYGYTFGSGTRLTVV.

This clonotype was picked up many times. The chain recombines TRBV14 with TRBJ2-3, with 7 positions matching TRBD2. Germline assignment: CDR1 SGHDN and CDR2 FVKESK. The CDR3 runs 15 residues. V was clipped by 2 bases and J by 2 bases; unmatched bases: 4. CDR3: CASSQRAGPTDTQYF. CDR3 DNA: TGTGCCAGCAGCCAACGAGCGGGACCCACAGATACGCAGTATTTT.

J is TRBJ2-7 and V is TRBV20-1; weak D call: TRBD2 (6 bases). The V end was cut by 3 bases, the J end by 2 bases, with 14 bases between. The CDR3 extends over 14 amino acids. Germline assignment: CDR1 DFQATT and CDR2 SNEGSKA (reference sequence). The CDR3 DNA reads as TGCAGTGCTAGTGACGGGAGTGGTGCCTACGAGCAGTACTTC. As protein: CSASDGSGAYEQYF.

This clonotype was seen many times. V and J are TRBV20-1 and TRBJ2-1; 13 bases map to TRBD2. The trim removed 6 bases at V and 9 bases at J, leaving 11 bases unmatched. Germline V gene lookup returns CDR1 DFQATT and CDR2 SNEGSKA (reference sequence). The CDR3 is 15 residues long. This CDR3 is CSAQNRTSGSTEQFF. The CDR3 DNA reads TGCAGTGCCCAAAATCGGACTAGCGGGAGTACTGAGCAGTTCTTC.

This clonotype appeared many times. The chain recombines TRBV4-2 with TRBJ2-3; D may be TRBD2 (5 bases). The V end lost 0 bases, the J end lost 2 bases, and 9 bases lay between the germline ends. Germline CDR1 reads LGHNA; CDR2 reads YNFKEQ. This CDR3 spans 15 amino acids. The CDR3 DNA follows: TGTGCCAGCAGCCAAGAGGAGGACCACACAGATACGCAGTATTTT. Translated, it gives CASSQEEDHTDTQYF.

The rearrangement links TRBV10-3 to TRBJ1-1, with 11 nucleotides matching TRBD1. The CDR3 is made up of 12 amino acids. In germline, CDR1 is ENHRY, CDR2 SYGVKD. V was pared by 10 bases and J by 4 bases, with 2 bases of the junction left unmatched. The CDR3 protein is CATGTGGTEAFF. The DNA of the CDR3 is TGTGCCACTGGGACAGGGGGCACTGAAGCTTTCTTT.

This clonotype came up many times. V usage is TRBV20-1 and J usage is TRBJ2-2, with D uncertain. Trimming shortened V by 0 bases and J by 5 bases, and 7 bases separated the two germline ends. The germline CDR1 and CDR2 sequences are DFQATT and SNEGSKA (reference sequence). The CDR3 runs to 13 residues. The DNA of the CDR3 is TGCAGTGCTAGAGATCCAAAGACCGGGGAGCTGTTTTTT. It codes for CSARDPKTGELFF.

The V and J genes are TRBV20-1 and TRBJ2-2, with TRBD1 matching over 8 bases. Per the germline V gene, CDR1 is DFQATT and CDR2 is SNEGSKA (reference sequence). CDR3 length: 15 residues. V trimming: 4 bases; J trimming: 3 bases; junction bases outside the gene matches: 7. CDR3 loop: CSATPGGTYTGELFF. The CDR3 nucleotides are TGCAGTGCTACTCCAGGGGGCACGTACACCGGGGAGCTGTTTTTT.

This clonotype was detected ten times or more. The chain links TRBV6-1 to TRBJ2-3; weak D call: TRBD2 (5 bases). Germline-derived CDR1 and CDR2 are MNHNS and SASEGT. The CDR3 extends over 15 amino acids. With 4 bases removed from V and 8 bases from J, the gap between germline ends came to 19 bases. The CDR3 loop is CASSVATTAGGTQYF. CDR3 coding DNA: TGTGCCAGCAGTGTTGCCACCACAGCAGGAGGTACGCAGTATTTT.

This clonotype appeared many times. The chain joins TRBV3-1 to TRBJ1-2; perhaps TRBD1 as D (5 bases). V gave up 2 bases and J gave up 5 bases, with 9 bases separating them. From germline, CDR1 is LGHDT and CDR2 YNNKEL (reference sequence). The CDR3 sequence is 13 residues long. Here the CDR3 DNA reads TGTGCCAGCAGCCAAAGGACAAATTATGGCTACACCTTC. Translating it yields CASSQRTNYGYTF. The entire variable domain, with the rest obtained from reference TRBV3-1 and TRBJ1-2, is as follows: DTAVSQTPKYLVTQMGNDKSIKCEQNLGHDTMYWYKQDSKKFLKIMFSYNNKELIINETVPNRFSPKSPDKAHLNLHINSLELGDSAVYFCASSQRTNYGYTFGSGTRLTVV.

The CDR3 DNA follows: TGTGCCAGCAAGGGTCAACTAGCCAAAAACATTCAGTACTTC. It encodes CASKGQLAKNIQYF. J is TRBJ2-4 and V is TRBV2; D unclear. V lost 7 bases, J lost 0 bases, and 10 bases lay in between. CDR1 and CDR2 (germline): SNHLY, FYNNEI. The CDR3 is 14 residues long.

The chain couples TRBV4-2 to TRBJ2-4, with D perhaps TRBD1 or TRBD2 (5 bases each). The CDR3 contains 13 residues. V was shortened by 4 bases and J by 8 bases, with 12 bases between the two germline ends. Germline V CDR1 and CDR2: LGHNA, YNFKEQ. The DNA of the CDR3 is TGTGCCAGCAGCCCCGACAGAGGGTACATTCAGTACTTC. Protein: CASSPDRGYIQYF.

This clonotype showed up many times. The V gene is TRBV10-3, the J gene TRBJ2-1; D possibly corresponds to TRBD1 (5 bases). The CDR3 extends over 15 amino acids. Germline values: CDR1 ENHRY, CDR2 SYGVKD. V was pared by 2 bases and J by 8 bases, with 16 bases between. The CDR3 DNA reads as TGTGCCATCAGTGAGGGTAGACAGATCGCGGATGAGCAGTTCTTC. Protein: CAISEGRQIADEQFF.

This clonotype came up many times. This rearrangement joins TRBV9 to TRBJ1-5; D possibly corresponds to TRBD1 (5 bases). The CDR3 has 15 residues. V lost 3 bases and J 0 bases, leaving 10 bases between the germline ends. The germline CDR1 and CDR2 sequences are SGDLS and YYNGEE. The CDR3: CASSDRPYSNQPQHF. CDR3 in DNA: TGTGCCAGCAGCGACAGGCCCTATAGCAATCAGCCCCAGCATTTT.

This clonotype was detected only a few times. The chain has TRBV5-4 and TRBJ1-1, with D tentatively TRBD1 (5 bases). V was cut by 2 bases and J by 5 bases, with 19 bases left in between. CDR3 size: 16 residues. Looked up from germline, CDR1 is SGHNT and CDR2 is YYREEE (reference sequence). The CDR3 DNA is TGTGCCAGCAGCTTTGGGGGAACGCGGGGACTAACTGAAGCTTTCTTT. Encoded protein: CASSFGGTRGLTEAFF.

This clonotype was recorded at least ten times. This chain joins TRBV20-1 and TRBJ1-6; tentatively, D is TRBD1 (5 bases). The CDR3 runs 13 residues. V was clipped by 4 bases and J by 10 bases, with 14 bases between them. CDR1 is DFQATT, CDR2 SNEGSKA, per germline (reference sequence). CDR3 in amino acids: CSATQGRSSPLHF. The CDR3 bases are TGCAGTGCTACCCAGGGTCGGTCGTCACCCCTCCACTTT.

On this clonotype itself: The junction differs from germline at one of its ends, possibly a read error. This chain connects TRBV6-7 to TRBJ2-3, with unresolved D. TRBV6-7 is an open reading frame whose function is uncertain. CDR3 size: 19 residues. CDR3 nucleotides: TGTGCCATCAGTTTTTTATGGTCCGGCGTGCAAAACCTCACAGATACGCAGTATTTT. This codes for CAISFLWSGVQNLTDTQYF.

The chain recombines TRBV3-1 with TRBJ1-1; tentative D call: TRBD1 (5 bases). V lost 5 bases and J lost 5, with 15 bases in between. There are 14 residues in the CDR3. Germline values: CDR1 LGHDT, CDR2 YNNKEL (reference sequence). This chain's CDR3 is CASSAHQGKTEAFF. Here the CDR3 DNA reads TGTGCCAGCAGCGCCCACCAGGGTAAGACTGAAGCTTTCTTT.

This clonotype was found many times. This chain connects TRBV20-1 to TRBJ2-4, with TRBD2 identical over 9 bases. Germline V CDR1 and CDR2: DFQATT, SNEGSKA (reference sequence). Unmatched junction bases numbered 11, after V lost 6 bases and J lost 8 bases. CDR3 length: 14 amino acids. CDR3 nucleotides: TGCAGTGCCCTGCAGGCGGGGGGGGAGGACATTCAGTACTTC. This sequence encodes CSALQAGGEDIQYF.

The V gene is TRBV5-6, the J gene TRBJ1-2, with TRBD1 as a possible D gene (6 bases). The CDR3 sequence is 15 residues long. Trimming took 4 bases from V and 5 from J, leaving 18 bases between them. CDR1 and CDR2 from the germline V gene are SGHDT and YYEEEE. The CDR3 region is CASSPAGVMRYGYTF. DNA for the CDR3: TGTGCCAGCAGCCCCGCAGGGGTAATGCGGTATGGCTACACCTTC. The variable domain in full, completed from reference TRBV5-6 and TRBJ1-2, reads DAGVTQSPTHLIKTRGQQVTLRCSPKSGHDTVSWYQQALGQGPQFIFQYYEEEERQRGNFPDRFSGHQFPNYSSELNVNALLLGDSALYLCASSPAGVMRYGYTFGSGTRLTVV.

This clonotype came up many times. The V call is TRBV7-9, the J call TRBJ1-2, with a possible D match to TRBD1 (6 bases). CDR1 and CDR2 (germline): SEHNR, FQNEAQ (reference sequence). This CDR3 spans 15 amino acids. The V end was cut by 4 bases, the J end by 4 bases, with 16 bases between. The DNA for the CDR3 is TGTGCCAGCAGCTCCGGAGGACAAGGGGGCTATGGCTACACCTTC. Its translation: CASSSGGQGGYGYTF.

This clonotype was seen many times. This chain uses TRBV20-1 with TRBJ2-5; D may be TRBD1 (5 bases). Trimming took off 3 bases at V and 5 bases at J, with 19 bases between the two ends. The V gene's germline CDR1 is DFQATT and CDR2 SNEGSKA (reference sequence). The CDR3 extends over 15 amino acids. DNA of the CDR3: TGCAGTGCTAGTTCCAGGGTTAGTTTAGATGAGACCCAGTACTTC. Protein: CSASSRVSLDETQYF.

This clonotype was seen repeatedly, ten times or more. V gene TRBV5-1 combines with J gene TRBJ1-1; D is perhaps TRBD1 (5 bases). Germline CDR1 is SGHRS and CDR2 is YFSETQ. Trimming removed 2 bases at V and 3 bases at J, with 14 bases between. The CDR3 extends over 15 amino acids. As DNA, the CDR3 is TGCGCCAGCAGCTTTGAAGGCTCAGGGCACACTGAAGCTTTCTTT. Translation: CASSFEGSGHTEAFF.

This clonotype was detected a few times. The genes are TRBV7-9 and TRBJ2-6; 7 bases align to TRBD1. Germline V gene data show CDR1 as SEHNR and CDR2 as FQNEAQ (reference sequence). The CDR3 runs to 17 residues. V lost 5 bases to trimming and J lost 4 bases; unmatched junction nucleotides: 11. The CDR3 reads CASSPRTGLLGANVLTF. CDR3 nucleotide sequence: TGTGCCAGCAGCCCTCGGACAGGACTCCTCGGGGCCAACGTCCTGACTTTC.

The chain combines TRBV6-2 or TRBV6-3 with TRBJ2-2; perhaps TRBD1 as D (6 bases). The V and J ends lost 6 bases and 5 bases respectively, with 13 bases between them. Germline V gene lookup returns CDR1 MNHEY and CDR2 SVGEGT. This CDR3 spans 14 amino acids. The CDR3 here is CASRGTGLTGELFF. CDR3 nucleotide sequence: TGTGCCAGCAGGGGCACAGGGCTTACCGGGGAGCTGTTTTTT.